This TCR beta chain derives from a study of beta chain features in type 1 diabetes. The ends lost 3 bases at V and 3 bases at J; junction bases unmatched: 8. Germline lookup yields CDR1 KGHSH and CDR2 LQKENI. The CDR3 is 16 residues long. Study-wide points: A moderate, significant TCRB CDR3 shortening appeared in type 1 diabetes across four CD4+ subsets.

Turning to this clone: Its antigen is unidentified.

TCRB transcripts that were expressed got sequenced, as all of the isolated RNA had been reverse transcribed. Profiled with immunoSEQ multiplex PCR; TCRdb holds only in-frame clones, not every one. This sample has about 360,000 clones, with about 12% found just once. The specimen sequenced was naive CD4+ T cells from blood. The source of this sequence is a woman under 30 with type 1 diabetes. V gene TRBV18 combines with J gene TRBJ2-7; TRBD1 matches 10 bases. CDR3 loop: CASSPWDRGLLYEQYF. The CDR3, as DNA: TGTGCCAGCTCACCCTGGGACAGGGGACTTCTCTACGAGCAGTACTTC.